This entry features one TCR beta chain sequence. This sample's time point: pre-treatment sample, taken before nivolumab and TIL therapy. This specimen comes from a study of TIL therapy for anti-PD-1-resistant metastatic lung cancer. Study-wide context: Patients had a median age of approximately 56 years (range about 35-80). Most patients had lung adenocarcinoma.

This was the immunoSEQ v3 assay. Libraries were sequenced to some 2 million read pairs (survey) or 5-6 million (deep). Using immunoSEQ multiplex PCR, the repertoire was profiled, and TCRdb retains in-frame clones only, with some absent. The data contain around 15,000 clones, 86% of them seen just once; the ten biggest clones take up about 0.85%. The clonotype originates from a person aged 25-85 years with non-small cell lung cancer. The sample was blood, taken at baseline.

The CDR3 loop reads CASSSRLGLGLQV. For the CDR3, the DNA is TGTGCCAGCAGTTCCCGTTTAGGACTAGGGCTTCAGGTC. This rearrangement joins TRBV28 to TRBJ2-7; 7 bases fit TRBD2. The CDR3 is 13 residues long. Germline V lookup: CDR1 MDHEN, CDR2 SYDVKM.